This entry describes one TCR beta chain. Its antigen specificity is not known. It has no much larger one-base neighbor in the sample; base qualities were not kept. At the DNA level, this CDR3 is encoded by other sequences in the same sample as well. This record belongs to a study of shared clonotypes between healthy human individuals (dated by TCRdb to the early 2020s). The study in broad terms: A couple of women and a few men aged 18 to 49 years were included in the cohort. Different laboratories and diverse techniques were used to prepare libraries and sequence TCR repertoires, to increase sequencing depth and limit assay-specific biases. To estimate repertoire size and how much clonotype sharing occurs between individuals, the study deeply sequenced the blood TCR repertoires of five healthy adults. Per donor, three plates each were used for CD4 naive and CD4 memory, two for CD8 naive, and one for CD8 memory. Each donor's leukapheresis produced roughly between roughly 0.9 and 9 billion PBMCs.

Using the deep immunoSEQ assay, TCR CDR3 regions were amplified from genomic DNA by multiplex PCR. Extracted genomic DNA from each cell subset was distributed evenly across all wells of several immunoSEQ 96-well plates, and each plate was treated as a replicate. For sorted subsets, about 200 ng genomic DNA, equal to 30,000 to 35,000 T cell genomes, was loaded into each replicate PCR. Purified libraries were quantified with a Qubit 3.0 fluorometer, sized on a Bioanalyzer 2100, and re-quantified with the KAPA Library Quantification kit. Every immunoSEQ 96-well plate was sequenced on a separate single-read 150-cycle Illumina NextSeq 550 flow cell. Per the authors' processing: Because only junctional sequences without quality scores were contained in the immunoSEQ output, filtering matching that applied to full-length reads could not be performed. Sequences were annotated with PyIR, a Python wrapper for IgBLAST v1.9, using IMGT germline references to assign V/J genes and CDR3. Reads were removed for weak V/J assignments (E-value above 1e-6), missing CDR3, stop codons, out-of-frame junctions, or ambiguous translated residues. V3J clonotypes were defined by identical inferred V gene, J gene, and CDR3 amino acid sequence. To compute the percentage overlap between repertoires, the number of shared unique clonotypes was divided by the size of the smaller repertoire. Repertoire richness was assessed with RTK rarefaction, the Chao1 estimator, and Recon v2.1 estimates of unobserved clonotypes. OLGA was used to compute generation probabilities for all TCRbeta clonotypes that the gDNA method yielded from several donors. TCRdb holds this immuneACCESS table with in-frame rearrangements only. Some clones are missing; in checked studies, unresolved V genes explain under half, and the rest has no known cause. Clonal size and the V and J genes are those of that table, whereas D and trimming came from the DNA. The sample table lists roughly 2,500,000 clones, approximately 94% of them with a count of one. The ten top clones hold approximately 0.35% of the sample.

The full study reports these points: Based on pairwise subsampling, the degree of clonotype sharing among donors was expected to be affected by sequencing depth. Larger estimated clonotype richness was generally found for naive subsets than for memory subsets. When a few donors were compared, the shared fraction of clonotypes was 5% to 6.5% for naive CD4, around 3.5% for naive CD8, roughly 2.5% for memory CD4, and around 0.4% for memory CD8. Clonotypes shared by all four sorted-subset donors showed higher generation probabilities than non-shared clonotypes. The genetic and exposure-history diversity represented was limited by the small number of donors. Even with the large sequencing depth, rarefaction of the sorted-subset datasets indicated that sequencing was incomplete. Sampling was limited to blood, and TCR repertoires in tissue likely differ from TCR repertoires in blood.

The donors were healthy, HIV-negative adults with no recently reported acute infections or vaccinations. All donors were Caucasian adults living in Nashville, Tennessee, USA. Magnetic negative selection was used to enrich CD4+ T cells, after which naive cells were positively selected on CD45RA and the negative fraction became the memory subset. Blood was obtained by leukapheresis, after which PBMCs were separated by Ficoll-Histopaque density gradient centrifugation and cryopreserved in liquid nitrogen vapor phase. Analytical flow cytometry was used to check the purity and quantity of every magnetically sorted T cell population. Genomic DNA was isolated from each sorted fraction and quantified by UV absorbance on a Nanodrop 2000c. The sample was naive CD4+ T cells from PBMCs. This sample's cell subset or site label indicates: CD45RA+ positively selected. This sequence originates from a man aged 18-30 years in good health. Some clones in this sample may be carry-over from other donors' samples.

Here is the DNA: TGTGCCAGCAGTCCCCAAGGGCTAGCGGGGAGTTACGAGCAGTACTTC. The encoded protein is CASSPQGLAGSYEQYF. Recombination joined TRBV27 with TRBJ2-7; TRBD2 matches 9 bases in the middle. CDR1 and CDR2 are drawn from the germline V gene (reference sequence): MNHEY, SMNVEV. Including cysteine and phenylalanine, the CDR3 has 16 amino acids. Left in the record is the CDR3 DNA by itself, 48 bases read in frame from the first base. From V the trimming removes 5 bases and from J it removes 4 bases, while the gene matches leave 12 bases of the junction unaccounted for.